The next 10 T cell receptor beta chains were all read from a single sample in a study of blood T cell repertoires in COVID-19. TCRdb keeps only in-frame clones here, not all; method: immunoSEQ multiplex PCR. The sample includes some 91,000 clones, approximately 80% of them seen just once. The sample was peripheral blood. These receptors all come from a man aged 70-80 years with acute or convalescent COVID-19.

This sequence joins TRBV20-1 and TRBJ2-1; the match to TRBD2 covers 16 bases. The V gene end was trimmed by 3 bases and the J gene end by 9 bases; junction bases not matched to a gene: 8. Germline V CDR1 and CDR2: DFQATT, SNEGSKA (reference sequence). The CDR3 is 16 residues long. CDR3 sequence (DNA): TGCAGTGCTAGTCCCGGGACTAGCGGGAGGGATTTTGAGCAGTTCTTC. Its protein product is CSASPGTSGRDFEQFF.

The CDR3 region has the DNA TGTGCCACCAGTGACCGAAGACAGTTAGGTCAGCAGTACTTC. The encoded protein is CATSDRRQLGQQYF. The chain joins TRBV24-1 to TRBJ2-5; a weak D match, TRBD1 (5 bases). The germline V and J ends were trimmed by 4 bases and 11 bases, with 19 bases remaining between them. The CDR3 spans 14 residues. The germline V gene encodes CDR1 KGHDR and CDR2 SFDVKD.

The rearrangement uses TRBV29-1 and TRBJ2-7; TRBD1 agrees at 8 bases. The length of the CDR3 is 15 residues. CDR1 and CDR2 (germline): SQVTM, ANQGSEA. V lost 4 bases, J lost 5 bases, and 13 bases stayed unmatched. The chain's CDR3 is CSVARQGAGGDEQYF. CDR3 DNA sequence: TGCAGCGTTGCCAGGCAGGGGGCAGGGGGAGACGAGCAGTACTTC.

This clone has a single count. The V call is TRBV29-1, the J call TRBJ1-2; 8 bases are a match to TRBD1. Germline values: CDR1 SQVTM, CDR2 ANQGSEA. CDR3 length: 12 residues. The junction had 4 bases not matched to a gene; V was cut back by 6 bases and J by 4 bases. The CDR3 sequence: CSVNRGTYGYTF. In DNA form, the CDR3 reads TGCAGCGTAAACAGGGGGACCTATGGCTACACCTTC.

This clone was observed once. The chain employs TRBV5-1 and TRBJ2-3, with 9 bases that match TRBD1. V shed 3 bases, J shed 6 bases, and the junction held 5 bases outside the gene matches. The CDR3 is 14 residues long. CDR1 SGHRS and CDR2 YFSETQ come from the germline V gene. CDR3 amino acids: CASSSGQGLDTQYF. CDR3 DNA: TGCGCCAGCAGCTCCGGACAGGGGTTGGATACGCAGTATTTT. The full variable domain, with the rest looked up from reference TRBV5-1 and TRBJ2-3, is KAGVTQTPRYLIKTRGQQVTLSCSPISGHRSVSWYQQTPGQGLQFLFEYFSETQRNKGNFPGRFSGRQFSNSRSEMNVSTLELGDSALYLCASSSGQGLDTQYFGPGTRLTVL.

The chain is built from TRBV6-5 and TRBJ2-7, with no clear D. The germline V gene encodes CDR1 MNHEY and CDR2 SVGAGI. The V end was cut by 6 bases, the J end by 4 bases, with 13 bases between. The CDR3 spans 13 residues. The CDR3 loop reads CASSRNSLYEQYV. For the CDR3, the DNA is TGTGCCAGCAGCCGGAACAGCCTTTACGAGCAGTACGTC.

The CDR3 nucleotides are TGCGCCAGCAGTGTCCGGACAGGGAGGGTACACACTGAAGCTTTCTTT. This translates into CASSVRTGRVHTEAFF. V usage is TRBV4-1 and J usage is TRBJ1-1; 8 bases match TRBD1. The germline V gene has CDR1 MGHRA and CDR2 YSYEKL. The CDR3 is 16 residues long. Losses at the gene ends were 6 bases for V and 3 bases for J; bases not matched to a gene: 12.

The CDR3 loop reads CATKSGSTDTQYF. The CDR3 DNA follows: TGTGCCACTAAAAGCGGGAGCACAGATACGCAGTATTTT. V gene TRBV10-3 combines with J gene TRBJ2-3; a possible D gene is TRBD2 (6 bases). V shed 10 bases and J shed 0 bases, with 11 bases lying between them. The CDR3 runs 13 residues. Germline-derived CDR1 and CDR2 are ENHRY and SYGVKD.

The rearrangement links TRBV6-5 to TRBJ2-3, with TRBD2 matching over 10 bases. Germline CDR1 is MNHEY and CDR2 is SVGAGI. CDR3 length equals 14 residues. J was trimmed by 7 bases and V by 7 bases; bases with no gene match: 8. This chain's CDR3 is CASTPTSGSYTQYF. The CDR3 bases are TGTGCCAGCACTCCGACTAGCGGGTCTTATACGCAGTATTTT.

CDR3 in amino acids: CASSPLRTWGTEAFF. In DNA, the CDR3 is TGTGCCAGCAGCCCCCTTCGGACATGGGGCACTGAAGCTTTCTTT. The chain joins TRBV3-1 (or the pseudogene TRBV3-2) to TRBJ1-1; maybe TRBD1 (5 bases). Per the germline V gene, CDR1 is LGHDT and CDR2 is YNNKEL (reference sequence). The CDR3 is made up of 15 amino acids. The germline V and J ends were trimmed by 4 bases and 4 bases, with 16 bases remaining between them.